Listed below are T cell receptor beta chains from one sample, sequenced in a study of cytomegalovirus exposure and HLA in healthy donors. Some clones are missing from TCRdb's copy, which holds only in-frame ones; the method was immunoSEQ multiplex PCR. The sample holds 180,000 or so clones, about four fifths seen once. The sequenced material came from PBMCs. These receptors were taken from a male donor in good health and CMV-seronegative. Both conserved end residues are part of each CDR3. A D gene is named only where the DNA matches it firmly. The listing skips clone size in some rows; elsewhere it reads once, few, many or a size class.

abundance,len,d_gene,j_gene,v_gene,CDR3nt,CDR3aa
few,12,-,TRBJ2-7,TRBV9,TGTGCCAGCAGCCGTGCAAGGGGAGAGCAGTACTTC,CASSRARGEQYF
-,14,TRBD1,TRBJ2-7,TRBV19,TGTGCCAGTAGTATGGGCAGGGGGAACTACGAGCAGTACTTC,CASSMGRGNYEQYF
-,13,-,TRBJ2-5,TRBV5-1,TGCGCCAGCAGCTTGGACAGCCTCGGGACCCAGTACTTC,CASSLDSLGTQYF
-,15,TRBD1,TRBJ2-7,TRBV9,TGTGCCAGCAGCGCGGCCGGGACAGGCTTCTACGAGCAGTACTTC,CASSAAGTGFYEQYF
once,15,-,TRBJ1-1,TRBV19,TGTGCCAGTAGTATAGTCCCGACAGGGAACACTGAAGCTTTCTTT,CASSIVPTGNTEAFF
-,15,TRBD1,TRBJ2-2,TRBV5-4,TGTGCCAGCAGCTCACCGGGACAGACTACCGGGGAGCTGTTTTTT,CASSSPGQTTGELFF
-,14,-,TRBJ1-5,TRBV4-1,TGCGCCAGCAGCCAAGAGGGCTCCTATCAGCCCCAGCATTTT,CASSQEGSYQPQHF
-,14,TRBD2,TRBJ2-7,TRBV7-3,TGTGCCAGCAGCCCTAGCGGGGGGACCCACGAGCAGTACTTC,CASSPSGGTHEQYF
-,15,TRBD1,TRBJ2-7,TRBV5-1,TGCGCCAGCAGCTTGGAGACAGGGTGGCTCCTCGAGCAGTACTTC,CASSLETGWLLEQYF
-,13,-,TRBJ1-5,TRBV30,TGTGCCTGGAGTGTCGTTTCGGATCAGCCCCAGCATTTT,CAWSVVSDQPQHF
-,14,TRBD1,TRBJ1-3,TRBV6-5,TGTGCCAGCAGTTTTGAGGACAGGGGTTACACCATATATTTT,CASSFEDRGYTIYF
-,14,-,TRBJ2-3,TRBV5-1,TGCGCCAGCAGCTTGGGACAGGCCACAGATACGCAGTATTTT,CASSLGQATDTQYF
-,15,TRBD2,TRBJ2-3,TRBV9,TGTGCCAGCAGCGTAGGCGGGGGGGGCACAGATACGCAGTATTTT,CASSVGGGGTDTQYF
-,12,-,TRBJ1-2,TRBV6-6,TGTGCCAGCAGTCCTCAGGGCTATGGCTACACCTTC,CASSPQGYGYTF
-,14,-,TRBJ2-3,TRBV6-4,TGTGCCAGCAGCCCGGGCGGTGAGGGAGATACGCAGTATTTT,CASSPGGEGDTQYF
once,15,TRBD1,TRBJ2-3,TRBV27,TGTGCCAGCACCCGACCGGGACAGGGGGCAGATACGCAGTATTTT,CASTRPGQGADTQYF
-,14,-,TRBJ2-3,TRBV5-1,TGCGCCAGCAGCTTGTGGGGGCCTACGCAGTTCGAGTATTTT,CASSLWGPTQFEYF